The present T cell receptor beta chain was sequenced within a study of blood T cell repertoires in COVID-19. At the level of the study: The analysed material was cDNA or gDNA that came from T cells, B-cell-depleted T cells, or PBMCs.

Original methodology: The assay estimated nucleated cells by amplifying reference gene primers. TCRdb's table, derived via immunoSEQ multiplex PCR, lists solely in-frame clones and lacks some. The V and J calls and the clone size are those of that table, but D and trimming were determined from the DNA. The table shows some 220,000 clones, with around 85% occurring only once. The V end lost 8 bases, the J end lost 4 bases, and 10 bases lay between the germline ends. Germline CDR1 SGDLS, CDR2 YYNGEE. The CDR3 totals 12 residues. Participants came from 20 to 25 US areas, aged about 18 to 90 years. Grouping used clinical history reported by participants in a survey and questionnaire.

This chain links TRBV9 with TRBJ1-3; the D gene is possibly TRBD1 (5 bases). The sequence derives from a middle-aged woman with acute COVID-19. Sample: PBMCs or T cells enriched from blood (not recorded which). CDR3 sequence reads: CARQAGGNTIYF. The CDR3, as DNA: TGTGCCAGACAGGCAGGGGGAAACACCATATATTTT.